A single T cell receptor beta chain is shown here with its context. What it binds is unknown. The CDR3 has 14 residues. Germline V gene sequence: CDR1 MNHNS, CDR2 SASEGT. Measured with immunoSEQ multiplex PCR; TCRdb has only the in-frame clones, and not every one. The repertoire has 2,500,000 or so clones, roughly nine tenths of them found once; the top ten carry 0.11% to 0.15%. These data originate in a study of shared clonotypes between healthy human individuals. Study observations and caveats: The authors sampled blood alone, and tissue repertoires likely differ.

The receptor's source is a man younger than 30 in good health. Source material: naive CD4+ T cells sorted from blood. Indicated subset: CD45RA+ positively selected. The V and J genes are TRBV6-1 and TRBJ1-6; TRBD1 aligns across 7 bases. The CDR3 coding sequence is TGTGCGCCGAGAACCGGGACAGAAAATTCACCCCTCCACTTT. It encodes CAPRTGTENSPLHF.